Each of the 22 T cell receptor beta chains below was sequenced from the same sample in a study of blood T cell repertoires in COVID-19. This table comes from immunoSEQ multiplex PCR, and its TCRdb copy is limited to in-frame clones, with some not included. The sample lists 300,000 to 350,000 clones; about 90% were seen once. The sequenced material came from PBMCs or T cells enriched from blood (not recorded which). The receptors were sampled from a man aged 25-45 years who had recovered from COVID-19.

The genes are TRBV25-1 and TRBJ2-2; no clear D. Germline CDR1 is MGHDK and CDR2 is SYGVNS. The ends were cut back, 2 bases at V and 1 base at J, with 8 bases in the middle. CDR3 length: 15 amino acids. The chain's CDR3 is CASSEPTENTGELFF. The CDR3 region has the DNA TGTGCCAGCAGTGAACCTACAGAGAACACCGGGGAGCTGTTTTTT.

The genes are TRBV6-2 or TRBV6-3 and TRBJ1-5; 7 nucleotides agree with TRBD1. After removal of 2 bases from V and 4 bases from J, the junction contained 5 bases not matched to a gene. Germline values: CDR1 MNHEY, CDR2 SVGEGT. This CDR3 comprises 15 residues. The CDR3, as DNA: TGTGCCAGCAGTTACGGGGGACAGAGAAATCAGCCCCAGCATTTT. Its translation: CASSYGGQRNQPQHF.

The chain employs TRBV5-1 and TRBJ2-7; 7 bases agree with TRBD2. V shed 0 bases and J 1 base; nucleotides not matched to a gene: 4. Germline V gene sequence: CDR1 SGHRS, CDR2 YFSETQ. This CDR3 contains 15 residues. CDR3 region: CASSLGIGGSYEQYF. The CDR3 DNA sequence: TGCGCCAGCAGCTTGGGAATCGGGGGGTCCTACGAGCAGTACTTC. Drawing the rest from reference TRBV5-1 and TRBJ2-7, the complete variable domain is KAGVTQTPRYLIKTRGQQVTLSCSPISGHRSVSWYQQTPGQGLQFLFEYFSETQRNKGNFPGRFSGRQFSNSRSEMNVSTLELGDSALYLCASSLGIGGSYEQYFGPGTRLTVT.

This clone has a single count. The rearrangement joins TRBV28 to TRBJ2-7, with D possibly matching TRBD2 (6 bases). Per germline, CDR1 MDHEN and CDR2 SYDVKM. The CDR3 covers 15 residues. V lost 8 bases, J lost 0 bases, and 17 bases lay in between. The CDR3 sequence is CASPRGADDSYEQYF. The CDR3 region has the DNA TGTGCCAGCCCCCGCGGGGCAGACGACTCCTACGAGCAGTACTTC.

CDR3 loop: CTSSQETRHPYGYTF. The CDR3 region has the DNA TGCACCAGCAGCCAAGAAACGCGACACCCCTATGGCTACACCTTC. The chain is built from TRBV1 and TRBJ1-2; the table names TRBD1, a call not compared with the DNA. TRBV1 is a known pseudogene. The CDR3 sequence is 15 residues long.

The chain recombines TRBV5-4 with TRBJ1-1; D is uncertain. Germline V gene lookup returns CDR1 SGHNT and CDR2 YYREEE (reference sequence). This CDR3 spans 13 amino acids. Trimming stripped 4 bases from V and 1 base from J, with 8 bases between. This CDR3 reads CASSTRGNTEAFF. In DNA, the CDR3 is TGTGCCAGCAGCACACGAGGGAACACTGAAGCTTTCTTT. Drawing the rest from reference TRBV5-4 and TRBJ1-1, the complete variable domain is ETGVTQSPTHLIKTRGQQVTLRCSSQSGHNTVSWYQQALGQGPQFIFQYYREEENGRGNFPPRFSGLQFPNYSSELNVNALELDDSALYLCASSTRGNTEAFFGQGTRLTVV.

The chain has TRBV25-1 and TRBJ1-5, with D maybe TRBD1 (6 bases). The CDR3 loop spans 14 amino acids. V was trimmed by 4 bases and J by 9 bases, leaving 16 bases between them. The germline CDR1 and CDR2 sequences are MGHDK and SYGVNS. The CDR3 DNA sequence: TGTGCCAGCAGTGGCAGGGGTGGTGGTGCGCCCCAGCATTTT. Translated, it gives CASSGRGGGAPQHF.

This clone occurred a few times. This chain links TRBV3-1 (or the pseudogene TRBV3-2) with TRBJ2-5, with a tentative D call TRBD1 (6 bases). CDR3 length: 15 amino acids. Deletions cut 4 bases from V and 4 bases from J, with 16 bases between. The germline V gene has CDR1 LGHDT and CDR2 YNNKEL (reference sequence). In DNA, the CDR3 is TGTGCCAGCAGCCCCTGGACAGACGAGCGAGAGACCCAGTACTTC. Its translation is CASSPWTDERETQYF.

The chain is built from TRBV5-1 and TRBJ2-2, with 7 bases matching TRBD1. The CDR3 consists of 17 residues. Germline CDR1 SGHRS, CDR2 YFSETQ. V trimming: 6 bases; J trimming: 3 bases; junction bases outside the gene matches: 14. CDR3 nucleotide sequence: TGCGCCAGCACAAGACAGGGCGGGTTATCGGACACCGGGGAGCTGTTTTTT. Its translation is CASTRQGGLSDTGELFF.

The V and J genes are TRBV6-5 and TRBJ1-4, with TRBD1 identical over 7 bases. The V and J ends lost 8 bases and 3 bases, in that order; junction bases with no gene match: 3. CDR1 is MNHEY, CDR2 SVGAGI, per germline. The CDR3 has 13 residues. CDR3 in DNA: TGTGCCAGCGGACAGGTACCTAATGAAAAACTGTTTTTT. This sequence encodes CASGQVPNEKLFF.

The chain couples TRBV20-1 to TRBJ1-2; the D is unclear. In germline, CDR1 is DFQATT, CDR2 SNEGSKA (reference sequence). The CDR3 has 11 amino acids. The V and J ends lost 7 bases and 1 base respectively, with 7 bases between them. For the CDR3, the DNA is TGCAGTGGTAGCATTAACTATGGCTACACCTTC. Encoded protein: CSGSINYGYTF.

The chain links TRBV15 to TRBJ1-4; D may be TRBD1 (6 bases). CDR1 is LNHNV and CDR2 is YYDKDF in the germline V gene (reference sequence). The CDR3 runs 13 residues. Trimming cost V 8 bases and J 5 bases, with 12 bases left between them. CDR3 region: CATHRGGNEKLFF. CDR3 sequence (DNA): TGTGCCACCCACCGGGGGGGCAATGAAAAACTGTTTTTT.

The chain links TRBV9 to TRBJ1-3; no clear D. V shed 4 bases and J shed 5 bases, with 10 bases lying between them. The CDR3 is 13 residues long. Looked up from germline, CDR1 is SGDLS and CDR2 is YYNGEE. CDR3 DNA sequence: TGTGCCAGCAGCCGGACTCCTCGAAACACCATATATTTT. This translates into CASSRTPRNTIYF.

The chain carries TRBV19 and TRBJ2-1, with 11 bases matching TRBD1. V shed 3 bases, J shed 12 bases, and the junction held 10 bases outside the gene matches. This CDR3 contains 15 residues. From germline, CDR1 is LNHDA and CDR2 SQIVND (reference sequence). CDR3 coding DNA: TGTGCCAGTAGTATCCCCGGGACAGGGGGAATAGTGCAGTTCTTC. Protein sequence: CASSIPGTGGIVQFF.

The rearrangement joins TRBV9 to TRBJ2-2; 10 bases align to TRBD2. V lost 4 bases to trimming and J lost 4 bases; unmatched junction nucleotides: 7. The CDR3 contains 16 residues. Per the germline V gene, CDR1 is SGDLS and CDR2 is YYNGEE. This chain's CDR3 is CASSLRAGGLTGELFF. The CDR3, as DNA: TGTGCCAGCAGCCTAAGAGCGGGGGGGCTCACCGGGGAGCTGTTTTTT.

CDR3 loop: CASSLGLRTVHEQYF. CDR3 nucleotides: TGTGCCAGCAGCTTAGGTTTGCGGACAGTACACGAGCAGTACTTC. V usage is TRBV13 and J usage is TRBJ2-7; possible D gene TRBD1, 6 bases. The CDR3 is 15 amino acids. Trimming cost V 0 bases and J 5 bases, with 14 bases left between them. CDR1 PRHDT and CDR2 FYEKMQ come from the germline V gene (reference sequence). Full variable domain (rest looked up from reference TRBV13 and TRBJ2-7): AAGVIQSPRHLIKEKRETATLKCYPIPRHDTVYWYQQGPGQDPQFLISFYEKMQSDKGSIPDRFSAQQFSDYHSELNMSSLELGDSALYFCASSLGLRTVHEQYFGPGTRLTVT.

The CDR3 region is CASRKGGGSYNEQFF. CDR3 bases: TGTGCCAGCAGAAAAGGGGGGGGCTCCTACAATGAGCAGTTCTTC. The V gene is TRBV3-1 (or the pseudogene TRBV3-2), the J gene TRBJ2-1, with a possible D match to TRBD2 (7 bases). Germline CDR1 is LGHDT and CDR2 is YNNKEL (reference sequence). CDR3 length equals 15 residues. V lost 6 bases and J 0 bases, leaving 12 bases between the germline ends.

The V gene is TRBV9, the J gene TRBJ1-3; 11 nucleotides line up with TRBD1. Germline V gene lookup returns CDR1 SGDLS and CDR2 YYNGEE. V lost 3 bases, J lost 0 bases, and 17 bases stayed unmatched. This CDR3 spans 21 amino acids. CDR3 loop: CASSAWTGGARGVSSGNTIYF. The CDR3 DNA is TGTGCCAGCAGCGCCTGGACAGGGGGCGCGAGAGGAGTTAGCTCTGGAAACACCATATATTTT.

The rearrangement links TRBV6-5 to TRBJ1-1, with D possibly matching TRBD1 (6 bases). The germline V gene has CDR1 MNHEY and CDR2 SVGAGI. V was cut by 0 bases and J by 3 bases, with 11 bases left in between. CDR3 length: 15 residues. CDR3 amino acids: CASSYSRQGHTEAFF. The CDR3 DNA is TGTGCCAGCAGTTACTCAAGGCAGGGGCACACTGAAGCTTTCTTT.

The V gene is TRBV11-2, the J gene TRBJ2-2, with D possibly being TRBD2 (6 bases). In germline, CDR1 is SGHAT, CDR2 FQNNGV. CDR3 length: 15 amino acids. V was shortened by 11 bases and J by 4 bases, with 20 bases between the two germline ends. This CDR3 reads CASKSGREVTGELFF. The CDR3 DNA sequence: TGTGCCTCAAAGTCCGGCAGGGAGGTCACCGGGGAGCTGTTTTTT.

Concerning this clone itself: The sample carries other DNA sequences with the same CDR3. The chain carries TRBV24-1 and TRBJ1-5; 7 positions agree with TRBD1. V trimming: 9 bases; J trimming: 2 bases; junction bases outside the gene matches: 3. Germline V gene data show CDR1 as KGHDR and CDR2 as SFDVKD. The CDR3 runs to 13 residues. In nucleotides, the CDR3 is TGTGCCACCGCCGGACAGGGCAATCAGCCCCAGCATTTT. Amino acid sequence: CATAGQGNQPQHF.

This clone was counted a single time. The chain combines TRBV19 with TRBJ1-2; maybe TRBD1 (6 bases). CDR1 and CDR2 from the germline V gene are LNHDA and SQIVND (reference sequence). This CDR3 comprises 12 residues. The ends were cut back, 10 bases at V and 7 bases at J, with 16 bases in the middle. The CDR3 DNA reads TGTGCCACAGGGGCGCGATATTTTGGCTACACCTTC. As protein: CATGARYFGYTF.